The clone carrying this T cell receptor (beta chain) turned up a few times. What it binds is unknown. The sample comes from a study of blood T cells in healthy people across ages. General study results and limits: When set beside aged donors, long-lived donors presented more naive CD4+ cells and higher diversity. Calculation of diversity from one million T cells yielded estimates considered to be underestimates.

V was clipped by 1 base and J by 1 base, with 11 bases between them. Germline V CDR1 and CDR2: SEHNR, FQNEAQ (reference sequence). This CDR3 region has 15 residues. Combining a sample-barcoded 5' primer with a J-beta primer mix, a second PCR ran for roughly 7 to 12 cycles. Each cDNA molecule carried a tag from a template-switch adaptor that contained 12 random nucleotides. TCRdb re-called the 5' RACE reads with MiXCR, one entry per CDR3 protein. The table lists fewer than 1,000,000 distinct CDR3 sequences, around 50% of them singletons, with over 15% in the top ten. Sequenced sample: blood. The clonotype comes from an elderly man in good health. The rearrangement uses TRBV7-9 and TRBJ2-7, with TRBD1 as a possible D gene (6 bases). The CDR3 region is CASSLDRVHSYEQYF. CDR3 DNA sequence: TGTGCCAGCAGCTTAGACAGGGTCCATTCCTACGAGCAGTACTTC.